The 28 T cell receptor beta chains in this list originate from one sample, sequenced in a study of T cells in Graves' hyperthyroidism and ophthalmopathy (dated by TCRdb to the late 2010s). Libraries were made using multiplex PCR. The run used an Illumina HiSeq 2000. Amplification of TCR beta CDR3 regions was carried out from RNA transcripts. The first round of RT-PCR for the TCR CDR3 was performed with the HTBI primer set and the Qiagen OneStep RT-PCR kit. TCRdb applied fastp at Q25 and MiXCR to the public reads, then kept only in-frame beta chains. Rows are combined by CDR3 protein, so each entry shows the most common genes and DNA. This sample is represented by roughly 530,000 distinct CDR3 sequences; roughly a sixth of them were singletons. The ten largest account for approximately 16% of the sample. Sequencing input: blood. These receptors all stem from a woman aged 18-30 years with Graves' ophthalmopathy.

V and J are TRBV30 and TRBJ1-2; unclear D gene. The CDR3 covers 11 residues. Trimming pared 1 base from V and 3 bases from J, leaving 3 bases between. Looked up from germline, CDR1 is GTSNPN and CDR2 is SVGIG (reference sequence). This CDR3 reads CAWSADYGYTF. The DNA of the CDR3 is TGTGCCTGGAGTGCAGACTATGGCTACACCTTC.

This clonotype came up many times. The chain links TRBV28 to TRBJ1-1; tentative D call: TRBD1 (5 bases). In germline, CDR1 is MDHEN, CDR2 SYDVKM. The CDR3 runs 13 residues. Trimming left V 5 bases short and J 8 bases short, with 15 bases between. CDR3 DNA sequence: TGTGCCAGCAGTCTCCCCCCGACAGCCGAAGCTTTCTTT. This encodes CASSLPPTAEAFF.

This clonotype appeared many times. This CDR3 reads CASSPGLAGGADTQYF. The CDR3 DNA reads TGTGCCAGCAGTCCAGGACTAGCGGGAGGCGCAGATACGCAGTATTTT. The chain employs TRBV6-1 and TRBJ2-3, with 14 bases fitting TRBD2. The CDR3 runs to 16 residues. V shed 5 bases and J 4 bases; nucleotides not matched to a gene: 5. The germline V gene has CDR1 MNHNS and CDR2 SASEGT.

The CDR3 DNA follows: TGTGCCAGCAGCGTAGAAACAGGGGCCGTGCCGGGCTACACCTTC. Its protein is CASSVETGAVPGYTF. V usage is TRBV9 and J usage is TRBJ1-2; TRBD1 agrees at 7 bases. Per the germline V gene, CDR1 is SGDLS and CDR2 is YYNGEE. This CDR3 is built from 15 residues. Trimming cost V 0 bases and J 8 bases; bases outside gene matches: 10.

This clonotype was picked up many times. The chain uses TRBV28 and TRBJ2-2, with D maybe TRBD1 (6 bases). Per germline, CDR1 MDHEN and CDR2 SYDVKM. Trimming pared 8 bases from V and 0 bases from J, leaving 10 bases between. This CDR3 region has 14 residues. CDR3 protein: CASRWTANTGELFF. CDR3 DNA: TGTGCCAGCCGGTGGACAGCGAACACCGGGGAGCTGTTTTTT.

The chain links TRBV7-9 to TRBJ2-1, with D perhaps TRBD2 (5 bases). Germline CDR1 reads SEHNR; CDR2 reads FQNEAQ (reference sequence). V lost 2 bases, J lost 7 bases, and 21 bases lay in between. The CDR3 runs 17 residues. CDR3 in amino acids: CASSLSGGYPVWNEQFF. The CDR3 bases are TGTGCCAGCAGCTTAAGCGGTGGGTACCCGGTCTGGAATGAGCAGTTCTTC.

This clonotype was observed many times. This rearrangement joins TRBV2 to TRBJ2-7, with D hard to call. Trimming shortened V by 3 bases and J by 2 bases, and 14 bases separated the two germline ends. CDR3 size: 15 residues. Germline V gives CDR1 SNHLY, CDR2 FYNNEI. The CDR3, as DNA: TGTGCCAGCAGTGATTTTGGGATCGAGACCTACGAGCAGTACTTC. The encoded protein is CASSDFGIETYEQYF.

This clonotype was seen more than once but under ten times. The CDR3 loop is CASSSEPPEAFF. The DNA of the CDR3 is TGCGCCAGCAGCTCTGAACCCCCTGAAGCTTTCTTT. The genes are TRBV4-1 and TRBJ1-1; D remains unclear. The CDR3 extends over 12 amino acids. Germline V gene sequence: CDR1 MGHRA, CDR2 YSYEKL. Trimming took off 5 bases at V and 6 bases at J, with 10 bases between the two ends.

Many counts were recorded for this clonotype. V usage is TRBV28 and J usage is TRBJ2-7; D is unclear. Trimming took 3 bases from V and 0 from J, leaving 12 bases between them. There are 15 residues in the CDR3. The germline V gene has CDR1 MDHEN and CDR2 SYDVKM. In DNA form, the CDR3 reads TGTGCCAGCAGTTTTTGGCAGCAATACTCCTACGAGCAGTACTTC. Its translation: CASSFWQQYSYEQYF.

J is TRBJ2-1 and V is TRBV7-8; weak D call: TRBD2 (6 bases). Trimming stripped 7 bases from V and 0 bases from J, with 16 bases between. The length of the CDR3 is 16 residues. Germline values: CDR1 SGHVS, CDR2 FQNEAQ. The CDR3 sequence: CASTWGRRDSYNEQFF. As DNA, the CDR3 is TGTGCCAGCACCTGGGGTCGGAGGGACTCCTACAATGAGCAGTTCTTC.

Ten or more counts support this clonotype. DNA of the CDR3: TGCAGTGCTAGAGCCCGAAGCATGTGGGACAATGAGCAGTTCTTC. It encodes CSARARSMWDNEQFF. The chain recombines TRBV20-1 with TRBJ2-1; D is uncertain. V lost 1 base and J lost 5, with 15 bases in between. CDR3 length: 15 residues. The germline V gene encodes CDR1 DFQATT and CDR2 SNEGSKA (reference sequence).

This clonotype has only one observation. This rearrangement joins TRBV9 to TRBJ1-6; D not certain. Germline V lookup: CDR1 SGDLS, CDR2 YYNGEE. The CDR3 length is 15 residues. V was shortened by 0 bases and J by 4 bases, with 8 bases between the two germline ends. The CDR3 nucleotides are TGTGCCAGCAGCGTAGTTAGGAATTATAATTCACCCCTCCACTTT. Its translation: CASSVVRNYNSPLHF.

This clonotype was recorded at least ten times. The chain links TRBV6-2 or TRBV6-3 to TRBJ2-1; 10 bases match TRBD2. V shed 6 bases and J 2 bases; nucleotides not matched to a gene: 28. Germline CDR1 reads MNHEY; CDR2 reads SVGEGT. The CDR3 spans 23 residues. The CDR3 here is CASSQIQERGLASTRGTYNEQFF. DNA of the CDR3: TGTGCCAGCAGCCAGATACAGGAAAGGGGACTAGCGTCAACCAGGGGGACCTACAATGAGCAGTTCTTC.

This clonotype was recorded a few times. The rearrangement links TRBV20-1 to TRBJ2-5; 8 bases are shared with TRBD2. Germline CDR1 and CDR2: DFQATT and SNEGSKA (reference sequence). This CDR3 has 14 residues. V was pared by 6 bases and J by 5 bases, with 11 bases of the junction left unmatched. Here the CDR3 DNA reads TGCAGTGCCCAGCCTCCGGGGGGGGCGGAGACCCAGTACTTC. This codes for CSAQPPGGAETQYF.

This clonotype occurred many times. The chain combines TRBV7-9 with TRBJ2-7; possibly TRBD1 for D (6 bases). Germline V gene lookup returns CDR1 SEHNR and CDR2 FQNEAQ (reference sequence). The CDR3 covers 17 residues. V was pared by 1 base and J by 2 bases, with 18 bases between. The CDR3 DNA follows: TGTGCCAGCAGCTTAGGTGGGGCTACGCGACAGGCCTACGAGCAGTACTTC. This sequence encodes CASSLGGATRQAYEQYF. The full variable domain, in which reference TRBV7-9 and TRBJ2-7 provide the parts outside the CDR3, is DTGVSQNPRHKITKRGQNVTFRCDPISEHNRLYWYRQTLGQGPEFLTYFQNEAQLEKSRLLSDRFSAERPKGSFSTLEIQRTEQGDSAMYLCASSLGGATRQAYEQYFGPGTRLTVT.

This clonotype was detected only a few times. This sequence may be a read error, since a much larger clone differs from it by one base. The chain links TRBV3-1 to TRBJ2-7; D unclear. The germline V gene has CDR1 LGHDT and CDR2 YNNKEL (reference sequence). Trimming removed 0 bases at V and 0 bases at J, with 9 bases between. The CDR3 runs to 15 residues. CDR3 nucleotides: TGTGCCAGCAGCCAAGACTGTCAGAGCTCCTACGAGCAGTACTTC. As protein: CASSQDCQSSYEQYF.

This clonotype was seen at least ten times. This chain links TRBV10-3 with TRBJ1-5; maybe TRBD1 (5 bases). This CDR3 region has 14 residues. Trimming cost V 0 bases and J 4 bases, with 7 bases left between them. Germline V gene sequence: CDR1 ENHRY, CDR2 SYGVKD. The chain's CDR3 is CAISESGGNQPQHF. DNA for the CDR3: TGTGCCATCAGTGAGTCGGGGGGAAATCAGCCCCAGCATTTT.

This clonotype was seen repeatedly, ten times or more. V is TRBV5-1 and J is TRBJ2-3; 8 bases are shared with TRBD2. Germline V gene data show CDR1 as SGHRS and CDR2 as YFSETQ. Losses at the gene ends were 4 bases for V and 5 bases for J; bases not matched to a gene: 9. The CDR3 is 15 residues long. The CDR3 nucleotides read TGCGCCAGCAGCCCATATAGCGGGGAGGAAGATACGCAGTATTTT. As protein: CASSPYSGEEDTQYF.

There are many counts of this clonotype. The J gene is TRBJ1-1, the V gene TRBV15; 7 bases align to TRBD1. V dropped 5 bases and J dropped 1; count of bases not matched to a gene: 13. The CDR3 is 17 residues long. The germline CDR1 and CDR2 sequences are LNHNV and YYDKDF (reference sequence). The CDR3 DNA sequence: TGTGCCACCAGCGCTCGACAGGGACCCTATGCGAACACTGAAGCTTTCTTT. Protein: CATSARQGPYANTEAFF.

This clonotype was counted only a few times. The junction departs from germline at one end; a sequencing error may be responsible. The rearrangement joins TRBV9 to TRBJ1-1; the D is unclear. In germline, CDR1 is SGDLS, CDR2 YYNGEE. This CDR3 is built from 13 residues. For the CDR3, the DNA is TGTGCCAGCGGCGTAGTCCCCTACACTGAAGCTTTCTTT. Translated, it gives CASGVVPYTEAFF.

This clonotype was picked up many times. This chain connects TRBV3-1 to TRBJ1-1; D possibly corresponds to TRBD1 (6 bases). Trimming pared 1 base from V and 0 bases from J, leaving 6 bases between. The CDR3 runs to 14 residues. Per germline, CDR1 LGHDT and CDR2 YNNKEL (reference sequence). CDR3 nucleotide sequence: TGTGCCAGCAGCCAAGGACAGGTGAACACTGAAGCTTTCTTT. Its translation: CASSQGQVNTEAFF.

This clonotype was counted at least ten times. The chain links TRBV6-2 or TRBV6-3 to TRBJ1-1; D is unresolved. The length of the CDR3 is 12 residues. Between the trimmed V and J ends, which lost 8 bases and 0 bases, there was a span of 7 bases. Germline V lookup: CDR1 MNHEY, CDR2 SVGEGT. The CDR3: CASAGVNTEAFF. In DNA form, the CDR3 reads TGTGCCAGCGCTGGAGTGAACACTGAAGCTTTCTTT.

The CDR3 DNA reads as TGCAGTGCTAGTCGAAACACCATATATTTT. Its translation: CSASRNTIYF. V is TRBV20-1 and J is TRBJ1-3; no firm D call. The CDR3 consists of 10 residues. Germline values: CDR1 DFQATT, CDR2 SNEGSKA (reference sequence). V was shortened by 3 bases and J by 5 bases, with 2 bases between the two germline ends.

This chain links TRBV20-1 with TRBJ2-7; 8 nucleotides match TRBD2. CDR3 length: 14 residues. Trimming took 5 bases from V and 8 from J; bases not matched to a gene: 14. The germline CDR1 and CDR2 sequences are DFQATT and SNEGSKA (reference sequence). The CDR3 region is CSARTSGGAIKQYF. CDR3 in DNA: TGCAGTGCTCGAACTAGCGGAGGCGCTATCAAGCAGTACTTC.

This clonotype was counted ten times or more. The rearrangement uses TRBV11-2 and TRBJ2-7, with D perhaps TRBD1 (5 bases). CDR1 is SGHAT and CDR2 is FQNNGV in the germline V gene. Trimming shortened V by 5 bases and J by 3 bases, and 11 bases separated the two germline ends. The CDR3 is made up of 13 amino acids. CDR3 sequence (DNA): TGTGCCAGCAGCGCGGACACTCTCTACGAGCAGTACTTC. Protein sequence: CASSADTLYEQYF. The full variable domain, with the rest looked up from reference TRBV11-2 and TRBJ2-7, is EAGVAQSPRYKIIEKRQSVAFWCNPISGHATLYWYQQILGQGPKLLIQFQNNGVVDDSQLPKDRFSAERLKGVDSTLKIQPAKLEDSAVYLCASSADTLYEQYFGPGTRLTVT.

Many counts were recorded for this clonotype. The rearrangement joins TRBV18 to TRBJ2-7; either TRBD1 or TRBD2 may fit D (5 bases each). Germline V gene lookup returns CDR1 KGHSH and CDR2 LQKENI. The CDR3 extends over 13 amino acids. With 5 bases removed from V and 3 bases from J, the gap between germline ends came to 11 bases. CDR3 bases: TGTGCCAGCTCAGGGGGAGTAGGCTACGAGCAGTACTTC. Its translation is CASSGGVGYEQYF.

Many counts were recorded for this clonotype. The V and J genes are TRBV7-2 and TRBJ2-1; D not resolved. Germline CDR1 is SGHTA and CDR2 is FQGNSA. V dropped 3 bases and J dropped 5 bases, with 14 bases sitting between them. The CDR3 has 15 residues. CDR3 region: CASSFLPLGNNEQFF. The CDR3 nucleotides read TGTGCCAGCAGCTTCCTCCCTCTAGGAAACAATGAGCAGTTCTTC.

The CDR3 DNA is TGCGCCAGCAGTGAAATGGGTATAAACTATGGCTACACCTTC. This encodes CASSEMGINYGYTF. The chain has TRBV10-2 and TRBJ1-2; D gene unclear. Germline-derived CDR1 and CDR2 are WSHSY and SAAADI. V gave up 3 bases and J gave up 2 bases, with 10 bases separating them. The CDR3 is 14 residues long.